These 12 T cell receptor beta chains were sequenced from one sample in a study of T cell changes during pregnancy in multiple sclerosis. Measured with immunoSEQ multiplex PCR; TCRdb has only the in-frame clones, and not every one. The sample shows around 75,000 clones, 90% to 95% of them seen only once. Here the sequenced sample was CD4+ T cells from peripheral blood mononuclear cells, taken after pregnancy. These receptors all stem from a female donor with multiple sclerosis, enrolled in a pregnancy study.

The genes are TRBV27 and TRBJ2-1; 9 nucleotides line up with TRBD2. From germline, CDR1 is MNHEY and CDR2 SMNVEV (reference sequence). The length of the CDR3 is 16 residues. The trim removed 0 bases at V and 9 bases at J, leaving 9 bases unmatched. CDR3 region: CASSLSFAGGLGEQFF. The DNA of the CDR3 is TGTGCCAGCAGTTTATCGTTCGCGGGAGGGCTTGGTGAGCAGTTCTTC.

The rearrangement links TRBV7-9 to TRBJ2-2; TRBD2 is a possible D gene (6 bases). The CDR3 extends over 15 amino acids. Between the trimmed V and J ends, which lost 3 bases and 6 bases, there was a span of 14 bases. The germline CDR1 and CDR2 sequences are SEHNR and FQNEAQ (reference sequence). The CDR3 loop reads CASSFPGTSPGELFF. In nucleotides, the CDR3 is TGTGCCAGCAGCTTCCCCGGGACTTCCCCCGGGGAGCTGTTTTTT.

This chain joins TRBV28 and TRBJ2-5, with D tentatively TRBD1 (6 bases). V lost 5 bases to trimming and J lost 2 bases, with 18 bases between them. CDR1 and CDR2 from the germline V gene are MDHEN and SYDVKM. CDR3 length: 16 amino acids. CDR3 bases: TGTGCCAGCAGTCTAACGGGCGACAGGAAACAAGAGACCCAGTACTTC. Its protein product is CASSLTGDRKQETQYF. The full variable domain, with the rest looked up from reference TRBV28 and TRBJ2-5, is DVKVTQSSRYLVKRTGEKVFLECVQDMDHENMFWYRQDPGLGLRLIYFSYDVKMKEKGDIPEGYSVSREKKERFSLILESASTNQTSMYLCASSLTGDRKQETQYFGPGTRLLVL.

This clone came up once. This chain uses TRBV6-1 with TRBJ2-7, with D maybe TRBD1 (5 bases). The CDR3 contains 14 residues. Trimming left V 7 bases short and J 3 bases short, with 16 bases between. Per germline, CDR1 MNHNS and CDR2 SASEGT. The CDR3 sequence: CASTHATGDYEQYF. The CDR3 DNA sequence: TGTGCCAGCACCCACGCTACAGGAGACTACGAGCAGTACTTC.

The gene calls are TRBV6-5 and TRBJ1-1; D might be TRBD1 (6 bases). The CDR3 sequence is 14 residues long. From germline, CDR1 is MNHEY and CDR2 SVGAGI. V lost 6 bases and J 2 bases, leaving 13 bases between the germline ends. The CDR3: CASSKPGANTEAFF. The DNA for the CDR3 is TGTGCCAGCAGCAAGCCAGGGGCTAACACTGAAGCTTTCTTT.

V is TRBV11-1 and J is TRBJ2-1; 14 nucleotides align to TRBD2. V trimming: 5 bases; J trimming: 0 bases; junction bases outside the gene matches: 3. Germline V gene sequence: CDR1 SGHAT, CDR2 FQDESV (reference sequence). The CDR3 contains 17 residues. The CDR3 DNA reads as TGTGCCAGCAGCCCAGGGACTAGCGGGAGCTCCTACAATGAGCAGTTCTTC. Residues: CASSPGTSGSSYNEQFF.

V is TRBV10-3 and J is TRBJ2-1, with 10 nucleotides matching TRBD2. CDR1 and CDR2 from the germline V gene are ENHRY and SYGVKD. The CDR3 is 14 amino acids. Germline trimming cut 5 bases from V and 7 bases from J; bases unmatched to any gene: 5. The DNA of the CDR3 is TGTGCCATCAGTCGGAGCGGGAGGGAAAATGAGCAGTTCTTC. Amino acids: CAISRSGRENEQFF.

J is TRBJ2-7 and V is TRBV11-2; possibly TRBD2 for D (5 bases). V was pared by 5 bases and J by 5 bases, with 16 bases between. The CDR3 sequence is 14 residues long. The germline V gene has CDR1 SGHAT and CDR2 FQNNGV. The CDR3 DNA sequence: TGTGCCAGCAGCCCTAACCGGGGTTACAACGAGCAGTACTTC. Its translation: CASSPNRGYNEQYF.

The CDR3 spells CASSHGAEALNTGELFF. CDR3 DNA: TGTGCCAGCAGCCACGGAGCGGAAGCTCTGAACACCGGGGAGCTGTTTTTT. The rearrangement uses TRBV2 and TRBJ2-2; D possibly corresponds to TRBD2 (5 bases). Trimming cost V 6 bases and J 1 base, with 18 bases left between them. Germline assignment: CDR1 SNHLY and CDR2 FYNNEI. This CDR3 is built from 17 residues. The variable domain in full, with the rest retrieved from reference TRBV2 and TRBJ2-2, is EPEVTQTPSHQVTQMGQEVILRCVPISNHLYFYWYRQILGQKVEFLVSFYNNEISEKSEIFDDQFSVERPDGSNFTLKIRSTKLEDSAMYFCASSHGAEALNTGELFFGEGSRLTVL.

V usage is TRBV4-1 and J usage is TRBJ1-4; D gene unclear. Germline-derived CDR1 and CDR2 are MGHRA and YSYEKL. CDR3 length: 17 residues. V dropped 4 bases and J dropped 0 bases, with 15 bases sitting between them. The DNA of the CDR3 is TGCGCCAGCAGCCTTACAGCCTTTGCGTCAACTAATGAAAAACTGTTTTTT. Translation gives CASSLTAFASTNEKLFF.

CDR3 in DNA: TGTGCCAGCAGTTTCACAGAGCAGTATTTT. Protein: CASSFTEQYF. The V gene is TRBV28, the J gene TRBJ2-3, with D hard to call. Germline loops: CDR1 MDHEN, CDR2 SYDVKM. Trimming removed 3 bases at V and 11 bases at J, with 6 bases between. The CDR3 has 10 residues.

The count of this clone is one. V usage is TRBV12-5 and J usage is TRBJ2-2; 11 positions agree with TRBD2. This CDR3 has 16 residues. Trimming at V came to 1 base and at J to 6 bases, leaving 4 bases not matched to a gene. Germline V CDR1 and CDR2: LGHNT, FRNRAP. The CDR3 DNA reads TGTGCTAGTGGTTTGGATATAGCGGGAGGGCCCGGGGAGCTGTTTTTT. Translating it yields CASGLDIAGGPGELFF.